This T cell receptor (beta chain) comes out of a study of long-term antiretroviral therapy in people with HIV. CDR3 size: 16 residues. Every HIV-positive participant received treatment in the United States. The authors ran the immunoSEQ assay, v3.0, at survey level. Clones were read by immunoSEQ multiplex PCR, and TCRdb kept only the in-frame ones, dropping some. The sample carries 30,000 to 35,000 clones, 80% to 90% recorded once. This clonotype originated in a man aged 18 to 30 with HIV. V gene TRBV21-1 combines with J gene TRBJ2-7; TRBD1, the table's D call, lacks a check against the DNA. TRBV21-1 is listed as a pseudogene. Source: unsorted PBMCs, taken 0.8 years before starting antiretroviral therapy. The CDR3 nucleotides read TGTGCCAGCAGCATGATCCGACAGAGGGGGACCTACGAGCAGTACTTC. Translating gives CASSMIRQRGTYEQYF.